This entry lists 14 T cell receptor beta chains sequenced from one sample in a study of human T cells and chemical hapten exposure. The time point denotes: healthy volunteer bleed at 6 weeks. The starting material, unfractionated whole blood, was used for total RNA extraction. TCRdb redid the calling of the RACE reads with MiXCR, one entry per CDR3 protein. The sample yields approximately 59,000 distinct CDR3 sequences, 5.5% to 7.5% seen once. Sequencing used whole blood. The receptors derive from a female donor in good health. Some clones in this sample may be carry-over from other donors' samples.

This clonotype was seen many times. The V call is TRBV18, the J call TRBJ2-5; D unresolved. The CDR3 loop spans 14 amino acids. V lost 2 bases to trimming and J lost 0 bases, with 7 bases between them. In germline, CDR1 is KGHSH, CDR2 LQKENI. This CDR3 is CASSPTQYQETQYF. The CDR3 region has the DNA TGTGCCAGCTCACCAACACAGTACCAAGAGACCCAGTACTTC.

CDR3 loop: CASSLSGIYNEQFF. CDR3 nucleotide sequence: TGTGCCAGCAGTTTAAGCGGGATCTACAATGAGCAGTTCTTC. V usage is TRBV28 and J usage is TRBJ2-1, with 7 bases identical to TRBD2. The junction had 1 base not matched to a gene; V was cut back by 2 bases and J by 3 bases. The CDR3 spans 14 residues. Per germline, CDR1 MDHEN and CDR2 SYDVKM.

This clonotype occurred many times. The J gene is TRBJ1-3, the V gene TRBV6-1, with D hard to call. In germline, CDR1 is MNHNS, CDR2 SASEGT. The CDR3 contains 14 residues. Trimming shortened V by 3 bases and J by 0 bases, and 6 bases separated the two germline ends. The DNA of the CDR3 is TGTGCCAGCAGTGAGCGGAGCTCTGGAAACACCATATATTTT. Translation gives CASSERSSGNTIYF.

Regarding this clonotype: Germline is not matched at one junction end, which may reflect a read error. This chain uses TRBV5-5 with TRBJ1-1, with unresolved D. CDR3 size: 14 residues. Germline V gene data show CDR1 as SGHKS and CDR2 as YYEKEE (reference sequence). CDR3: CARSFGRSMTEAFF. The CDR3 bases are TGTGCCAGAAGCTTTGGCCGGTCAATGACTGAAGCTTTCTTT.

This clonotype was seen many times. The gene calls are TRBV28 and TRBJ2-7, with 8 bases lining up with TRBD2. The V gene's germline CDR1 is MDHEN and CDR2 SYDVKM. The CDR3 consists of 14 residues. V shed 6 bases, J shed 4 bases, and the junction held 8 bases outside the gene matches. The chain's CDR3 is CASSPRTSLYEQYF. The CDR3 region has the DNA TGTGCCAGCAGCCCGCGGACTAGCCTTTACGAGCAGTACTTC.

This clonotype was seen a handful of times. The rearrangement uses TRBV27 and TRBJ2-7; D call uncertain. Germline V lookup: CDR1 MNHEY, CDR2 SMNVEV (reference sequence). The V and J ends lost 6 bases and 3 bases respectively, with 12 bases between them. The CDR3 extends over 13 amino acids. The CDR3 protein is CASRIPGLYEQYF. Written as DNA, the CDR3 is TGTGCCAGCAGGATCCCGGGCCTCTACGAGCAGTACTTC.

This clonotype has ten or more counts. The V gene is TRBV5-1, the J gene TRBJ2-5; 8 nucleotides agree with TRBD1. The J segment lost 4 bases and the V segment lost 4 bases, leaving 6 bases of the junction unmatched. This CDR3 contains 14 residues. Germline assignment: CDR1 SGHRS and CDR2 YFSETQ. The CDR3 sequence is CASSTGTGRETQYF. The CDR3 DNA reads as TGCGCCAGCAGCACCGGGACAGGTAGAGAGACCCAGTACTTC.

This CDR3 is CASSPAGGIQPQHF. CDR3 in DNA: TGTGCCAGCTCACCTGCAGGGGGTATTCAGCCCCAGCATTTT. The gene calls are TRBV18 and TRBJ1-5; 7 bases line up with TRBD1. J gave up 6 bases and V 3 bases, and 5 bases lay outside the gene matches. CDR3 length equals 14 residues. The germline CDR1 and CDR2 sequences are KGHSH and LQKENI. Drawing the rest from reference TRBV18 and TRBJ1-5, the complete variable domain is NAGVMQNPRHLVRRRGQEARLRCSPMKGHSHVYWYRQLPEEGLKFMVYLQKENIIDESGMPKERFSAEFPKEGPSILRIQQVVRGDSAAYFCASSPAGGIQPQHFGDGTRLSIL.

This clonotype was counted only a few times. The chain recombines TRBV7-2 with TRBJ2-6, with no clear D. V lost 7 bases, J lost 4 bases, and 17 bases lay in between. The CDR3 is 16 residues long. CDR1 and CDR2 from the germline V gene are SGHTA and FQGNSA. The CDR3 is CASTLGSGSGANVLTF. DNA of the CDR3: TGTGCCAGCACCCTAGGGTCCGGGTCAGGGGCCAACGTCCTGACTTTC.

The CDR3 is CASSLGSINTGGEQFF. In DNA form, the CDR3 reads TGTGCCAGCAGCTTGGGGTCCATAAATACAGGGGGTGAGCAGTTCTTC. The V gene is TRBV5-6, the J gene TRBJ2-1; 8 bases agree with TRBD1. The CDR3 has 16 residues. CDR1 and CDR2 from the germline V gene are SGHDT and YYEEEE. The J segment lost 9 bases and the V segment lost 0 bases, leaving 11 bases of the junction unmatched. The complete variable domain, with remaining parts taken from reference TRBV5-6 and TRBJ2-1, reads DAGVTQSPTHLIKTRGQQVTLRCSPKSGHDTVSWYQQALGQGPQFIFQYYEEEERQRGNFPDRFSGHQFPNYSSELNVNALLLGDSALYLCASSLGSINTGGEQFFGPGTRLTVL.

Only a few counts were recorded for this clonotype. The chain uses TRBV4-2 and TRBJ1-5, with D unresolved. From germline, CDR1 is LGHNA and CDR2 YNFKEQ. This CDR3 has 12 amino acids. V was shortened by 3 bases and J by 6 bases, with 6 bases between the two germline ends. The DNA for the CDR3 is TGTGCCAGCAGCCAGGCGGGTCAGCCCCAGCATTTT. Protein: CASSQAGQPQHF.

This clonotype has at least ten counts. J is TRBJ2-5 and V is TRBV29-1, with D tentatively TRBD1 (5 bases). V was clipped by 4 bases and J by 2 bases, with 5 bases between them. CDR3 length: 11 amino acids. CDR1 SQVTM and CDR2 ANQGSEA come from the germline V gene. The CDR3 protein is CSVGQQETQYF. CDR3 coding DNA: TGCAGCGTTGGACAGCAAGAGACCCAGTACTTC.

The rearrangement uses TRBV6-2 or TRBV6-3 and TRBJ2-3, with TRBD2 matching 10 bases. Germline V CDR1 and CDR2: MNHEY, SVGEGT. The CDR3 contains 14 residues. The junction had 0 bases not matched to a gene; V was cut back by 2 bases and J by 4 bases. The CDR3 protein is CASSYGLAADTQYF. DNA for the CDR3: TGTGCCAGCAGTTACGGACTAGCGGCAGATACGCAGTATTTT.

This clonotype has a count of ten or more. The CDR3 DNA follows: TGCAGTGCTAGGAGACAGGGGTCGAGCAATCAGCCCCAGCATTTT. It yields the protein CSARRQGSSNQPQHF. This chain connects TRBV20-1 to TRBJ1-5; 8 bases agree with TRBD1. The CDR3 sequence is 15 residues long. J gave up 1 base and V 3 bases, and 5 bases lay outside the gene matches. The germline gives CDR1 DFQATT, CDR2 SNEGSKA (reference sequence).